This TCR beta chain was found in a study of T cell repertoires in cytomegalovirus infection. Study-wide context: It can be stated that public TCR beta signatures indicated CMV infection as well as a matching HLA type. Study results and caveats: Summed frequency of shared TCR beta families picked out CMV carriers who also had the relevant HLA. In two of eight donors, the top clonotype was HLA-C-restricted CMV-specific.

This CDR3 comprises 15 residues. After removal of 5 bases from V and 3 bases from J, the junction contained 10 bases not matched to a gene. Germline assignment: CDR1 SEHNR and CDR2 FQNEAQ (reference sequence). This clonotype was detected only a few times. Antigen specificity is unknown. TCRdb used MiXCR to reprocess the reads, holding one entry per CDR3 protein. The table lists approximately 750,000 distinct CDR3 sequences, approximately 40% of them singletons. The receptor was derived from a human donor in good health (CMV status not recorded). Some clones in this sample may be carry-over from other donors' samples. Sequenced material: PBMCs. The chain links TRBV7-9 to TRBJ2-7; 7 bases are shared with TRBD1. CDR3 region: CASSIRQGVYYEQYF. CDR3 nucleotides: TGTGCCAGCAGCATCAGACAGGGAGTTTACTACGAGCAGTACTTC.